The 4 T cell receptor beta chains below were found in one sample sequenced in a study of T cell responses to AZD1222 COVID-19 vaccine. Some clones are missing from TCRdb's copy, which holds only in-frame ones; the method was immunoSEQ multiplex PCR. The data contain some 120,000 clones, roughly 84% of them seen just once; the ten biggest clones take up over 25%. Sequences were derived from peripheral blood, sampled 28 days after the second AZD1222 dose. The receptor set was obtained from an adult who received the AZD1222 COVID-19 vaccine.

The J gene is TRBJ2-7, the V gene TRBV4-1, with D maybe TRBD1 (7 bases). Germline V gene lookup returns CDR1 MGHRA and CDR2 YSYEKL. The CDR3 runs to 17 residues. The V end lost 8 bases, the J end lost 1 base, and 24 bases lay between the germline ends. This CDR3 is CASATGGDGTASYEQYF. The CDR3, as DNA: TGCGCCAGCGCCACAGGAGGGGACGGGACAGCTTCCTACGAGCAGTACTTC.

The CDR3 protein is CASSLATGWGQPQHF. For the CDR3, the DNA is TGTGCCAGCAGCTTAGCGACAGGGTGGGGACAGCCCCAGCATTTT. The V gene is TRBV7-8, the J gene TRBJ1-5, with 7 bases lining up with TRBD1. Germline assignment: CDR1 SGHVS and CDR2 FQNEAQ. With 0 bases clipped from V and 7 bases from J, the junction kept 6 bases outside the gene matches. The CDR3 runs 15 residues. The full variable domain, in which reference TRBV7-8 and TRBJ1-5 provide the parts outside the CDR3, is GAGVSQSPRYKVAKRGQDVALRCDPISGHVSLFWYQQALGQGPEFLTYFQNEAQLDKSGLPSDRFFAERPEGSVSTLKIQRTQQEDSAVYLCASSLATGWGQPQHFGDGTRLSIL.

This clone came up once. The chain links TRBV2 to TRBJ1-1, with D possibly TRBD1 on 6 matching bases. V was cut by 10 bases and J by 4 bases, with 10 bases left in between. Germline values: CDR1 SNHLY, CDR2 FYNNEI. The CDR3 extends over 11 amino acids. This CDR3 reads CATGAGTEAFF. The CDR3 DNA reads TGTGCCACGGGGGCGGGCACTGAAGCTTTCTTT. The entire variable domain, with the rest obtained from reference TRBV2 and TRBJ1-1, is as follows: EPEVTQTPSHQVTQMGQEVILRCVPISNHLYFYWYRQILGQKVEFLVSFYNNEISEKSEIFDDQFSVERPDGSNFTLKIRSTKLEDSAMYFCATGAGTEAFFGQGTRLTVV.

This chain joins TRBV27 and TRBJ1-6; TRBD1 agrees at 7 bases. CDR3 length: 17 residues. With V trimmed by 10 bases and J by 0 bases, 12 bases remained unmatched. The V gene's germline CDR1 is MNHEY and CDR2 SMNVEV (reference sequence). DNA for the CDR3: TGTGCCACCCCCTTTCTGGACAGGAGCTCCTATAATTCACCCCTCCACTTT. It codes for CATPFLDRSSYNSPLHF.